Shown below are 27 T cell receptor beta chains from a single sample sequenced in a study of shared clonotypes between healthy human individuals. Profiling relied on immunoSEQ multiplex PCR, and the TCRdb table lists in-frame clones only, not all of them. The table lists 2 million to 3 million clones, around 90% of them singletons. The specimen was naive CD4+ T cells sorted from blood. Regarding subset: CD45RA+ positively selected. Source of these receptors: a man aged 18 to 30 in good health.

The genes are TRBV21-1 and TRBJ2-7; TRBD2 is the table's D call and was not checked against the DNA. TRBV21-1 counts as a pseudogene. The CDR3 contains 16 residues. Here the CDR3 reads CASKSILPYPSYEQYF. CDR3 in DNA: TGTGCCAGCAAATCGATTTTACCCTACCCTTCCTACGAGCAGTACTTC.

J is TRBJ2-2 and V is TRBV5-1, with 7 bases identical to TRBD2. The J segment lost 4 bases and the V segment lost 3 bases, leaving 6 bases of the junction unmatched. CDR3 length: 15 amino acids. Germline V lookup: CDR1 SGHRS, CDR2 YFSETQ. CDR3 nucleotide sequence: TGCGCCAGCAGCTCCCCCGGGGGGTCCACCGGGGAGCTGTTTTTT. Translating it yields CASSSPGGSTGELFF.

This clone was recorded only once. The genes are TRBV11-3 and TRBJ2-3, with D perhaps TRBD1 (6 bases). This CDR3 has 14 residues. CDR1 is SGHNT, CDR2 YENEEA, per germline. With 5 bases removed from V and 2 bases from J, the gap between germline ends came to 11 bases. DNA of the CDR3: TGTGCCAGCAGCCTACAGGGTATCACAGATACGCAGTATTTT. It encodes CASSLQGITDTQYF.

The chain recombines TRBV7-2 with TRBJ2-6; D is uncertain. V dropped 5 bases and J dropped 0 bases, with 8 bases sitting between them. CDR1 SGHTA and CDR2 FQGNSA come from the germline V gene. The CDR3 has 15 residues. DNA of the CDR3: TGTGCCAGCAGCCCGTCCCACTCTGGGGCCAACGTCCTGACTTTC. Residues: CASSPSHSGANVLTF.

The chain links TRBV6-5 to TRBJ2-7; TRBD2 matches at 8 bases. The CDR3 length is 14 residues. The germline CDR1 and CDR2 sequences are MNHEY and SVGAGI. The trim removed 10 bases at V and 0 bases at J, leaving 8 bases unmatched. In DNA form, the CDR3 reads TGTGCCACCCAACCGGGGGGGGGCTCCTACGAGCAGTACTTC. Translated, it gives CATQPGGGSYEQYF.

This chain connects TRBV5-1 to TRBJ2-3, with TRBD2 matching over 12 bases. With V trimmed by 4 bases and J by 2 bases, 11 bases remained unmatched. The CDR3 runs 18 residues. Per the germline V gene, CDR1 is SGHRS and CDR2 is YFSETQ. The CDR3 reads CASSGPLAGGHFTDTQYF. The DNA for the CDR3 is TGCGCCAGCAGCGGCCCCCTAGCGGGGGGGCATTTCACAGATACGCAGTATTTT.

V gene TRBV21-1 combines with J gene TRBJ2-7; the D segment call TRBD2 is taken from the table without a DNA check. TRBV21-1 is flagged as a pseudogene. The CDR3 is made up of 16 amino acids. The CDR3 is CASSKGPRVSSYEQYF. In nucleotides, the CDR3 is TGTGCCAGCAGCAAAGGCCCACGGGTTAGCTCCTACGAGCAGTACTTC.

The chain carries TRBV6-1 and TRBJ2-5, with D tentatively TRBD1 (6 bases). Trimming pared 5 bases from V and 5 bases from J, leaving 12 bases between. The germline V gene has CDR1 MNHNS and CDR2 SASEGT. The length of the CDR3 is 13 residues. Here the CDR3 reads CASSFNRDETQYF. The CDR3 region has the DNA TGTGCCAGCAGTTTCAACAGGGACGAGACCCAGTACTTC.

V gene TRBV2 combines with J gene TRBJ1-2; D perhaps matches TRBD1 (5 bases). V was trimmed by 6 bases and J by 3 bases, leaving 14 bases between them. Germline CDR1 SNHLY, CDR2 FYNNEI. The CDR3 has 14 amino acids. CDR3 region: CASREEGPYYGYTF. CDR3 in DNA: TGTGCCAGCAGGGAGGAGGGGCCGTACTATGGCTACACCTTC.

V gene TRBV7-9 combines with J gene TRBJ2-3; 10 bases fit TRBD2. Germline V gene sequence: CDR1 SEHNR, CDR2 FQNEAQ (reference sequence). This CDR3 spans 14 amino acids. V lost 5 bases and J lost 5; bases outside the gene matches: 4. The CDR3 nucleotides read TGTGCCAGCAGCGACCGGACTAGCGGAGATACGCAGTATTTT. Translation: CASSDRTSGDTQYF.

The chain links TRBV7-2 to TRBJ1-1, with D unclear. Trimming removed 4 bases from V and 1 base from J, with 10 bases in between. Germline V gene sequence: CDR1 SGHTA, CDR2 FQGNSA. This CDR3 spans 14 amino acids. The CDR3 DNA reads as TGTGCCAGCAGCTCCTTAGCAGGGAACACTGAAGCTTTCTTT. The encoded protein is CASSSLAGNTEAFF.

CDR3 protein: CASSVSGLEAFF. The CDR3 DNA is TGTGCCAGCAGTGTATCGGGACTGGAAGCTTTCTTT. This rearrangement joins TRBV28 to TRBJ1-1; possible D gene TRBD1, 5 bases. With 5 bases removed from V and 8 bases from J, the gap between germline ends came to 12 bases. CDR1 is MDHEN and CDR2 is SYDVKM in the germline V gene. The CDR3 is 12 amino acids.

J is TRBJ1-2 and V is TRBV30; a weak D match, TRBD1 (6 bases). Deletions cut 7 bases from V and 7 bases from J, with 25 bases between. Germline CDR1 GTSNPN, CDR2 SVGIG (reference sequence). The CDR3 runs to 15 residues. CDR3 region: CASFLRGLGRSGYTF. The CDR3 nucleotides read TGTGCCTCGTTCCTCAGGGGCCTGGGTAGAAGTGGCTACACCTTC.

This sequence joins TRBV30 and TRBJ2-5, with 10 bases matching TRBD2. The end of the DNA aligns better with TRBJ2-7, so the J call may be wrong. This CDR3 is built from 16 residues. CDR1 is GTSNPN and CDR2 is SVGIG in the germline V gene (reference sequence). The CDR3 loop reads CAWSPNLAGDSYEQYF. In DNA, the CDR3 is TGTGCCTGGAGTCCAAACCTAGCGGGGGACTCCTACGAGCAGTACTTC.

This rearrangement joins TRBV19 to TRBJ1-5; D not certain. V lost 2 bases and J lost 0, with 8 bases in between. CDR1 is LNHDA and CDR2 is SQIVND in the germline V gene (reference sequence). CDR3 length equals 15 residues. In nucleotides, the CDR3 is TGTGCCAGTAGTATAAAGGCATATAGCAATCAGCCCCAGCATTTT. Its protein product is CASSIKAYSNQPQHF.

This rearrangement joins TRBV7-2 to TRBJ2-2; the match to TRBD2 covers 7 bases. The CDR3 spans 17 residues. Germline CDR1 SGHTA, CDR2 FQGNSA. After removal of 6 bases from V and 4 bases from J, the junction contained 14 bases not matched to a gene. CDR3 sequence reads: CASRKAGTGIVTGELFF. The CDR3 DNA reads TGTGCCAGCAGAAAAGCGGGGACGGGTATCGTCACCGGGGAGCTGTTTTTT.

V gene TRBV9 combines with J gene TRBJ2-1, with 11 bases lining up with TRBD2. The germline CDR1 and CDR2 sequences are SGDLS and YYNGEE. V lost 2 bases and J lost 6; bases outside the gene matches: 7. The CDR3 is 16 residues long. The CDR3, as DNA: TGTGCCAGCAGCGTGACTATAGCGGGAGGGGTCAATGAGCAGTTCTTC. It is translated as CASSVTIAGGVNEQFF.

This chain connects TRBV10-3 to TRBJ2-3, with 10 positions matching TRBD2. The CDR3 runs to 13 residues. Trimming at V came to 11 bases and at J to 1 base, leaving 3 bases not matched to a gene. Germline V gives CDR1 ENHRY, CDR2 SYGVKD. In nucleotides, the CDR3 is TGTGCCGCCGGGACTAGCGGCACAGATACGCAGTATTTT. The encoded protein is CAAGTSGTDTQYF.

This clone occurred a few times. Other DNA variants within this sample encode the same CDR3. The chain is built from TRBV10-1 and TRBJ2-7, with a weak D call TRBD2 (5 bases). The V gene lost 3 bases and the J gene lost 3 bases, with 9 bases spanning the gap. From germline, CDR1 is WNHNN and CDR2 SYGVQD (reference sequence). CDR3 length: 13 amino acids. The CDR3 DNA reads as TGCGCCAGCAGTGAATATCGGGGCTACGAGCAGTACTTC. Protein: CASSEYRGYEQYF.

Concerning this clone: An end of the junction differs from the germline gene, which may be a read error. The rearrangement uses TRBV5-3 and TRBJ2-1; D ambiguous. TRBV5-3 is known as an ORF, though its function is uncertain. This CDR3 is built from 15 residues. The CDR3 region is CASSSDWHSYNEQFF. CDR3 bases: TGTGCCAGCAGCTCCGACTGGCACTCCTACAATGAGCAGTTCTTC.

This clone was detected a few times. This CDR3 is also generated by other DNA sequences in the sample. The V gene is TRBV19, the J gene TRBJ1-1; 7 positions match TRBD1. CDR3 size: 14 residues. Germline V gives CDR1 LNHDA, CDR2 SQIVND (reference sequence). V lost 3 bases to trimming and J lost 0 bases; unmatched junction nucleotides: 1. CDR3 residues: CASSIGQVNTEAFF. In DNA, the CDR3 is TGTGCCAGTAGTATTGGACAGGTGAACACTGAAGCTTTCTTT. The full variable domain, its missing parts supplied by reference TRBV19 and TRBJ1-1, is DGGITQSPKYLFRKEGQNVTLSCEQNLNHDAMYWYRQDPGQGLRLIYYSQIVNDFQKGDIAEGYSVSREKKESFPLTVTSAQKNPTAFYLCASSIGQVNTEAFFGQGTRLTVV.

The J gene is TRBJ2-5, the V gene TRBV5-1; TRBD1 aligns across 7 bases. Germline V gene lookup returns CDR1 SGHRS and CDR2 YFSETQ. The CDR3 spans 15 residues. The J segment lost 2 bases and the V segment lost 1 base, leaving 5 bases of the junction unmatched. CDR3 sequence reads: CASSLSTGAQETQYF. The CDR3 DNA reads TGCGCCAGCAGCTTGAGTACAGGGGCACAAGAGACCCAGTACTTC.

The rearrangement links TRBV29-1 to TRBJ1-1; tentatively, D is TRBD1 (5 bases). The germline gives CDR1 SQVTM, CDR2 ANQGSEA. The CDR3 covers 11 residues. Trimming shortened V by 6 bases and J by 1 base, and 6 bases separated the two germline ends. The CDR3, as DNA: TGCAGCGTGACAGCGAACACTGAAGCTTTCTTT. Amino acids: CSVTANTEAFF.

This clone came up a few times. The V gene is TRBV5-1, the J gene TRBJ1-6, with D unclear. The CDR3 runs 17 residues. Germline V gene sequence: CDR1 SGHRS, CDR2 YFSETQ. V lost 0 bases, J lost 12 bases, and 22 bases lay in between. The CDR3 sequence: CASSLGWGNEGVEPLHF. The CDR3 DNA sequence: TGCGCCAGCAGCTTGGGATGGGGTAATGAAGGCGTTGAACCCCTCCACTTT.

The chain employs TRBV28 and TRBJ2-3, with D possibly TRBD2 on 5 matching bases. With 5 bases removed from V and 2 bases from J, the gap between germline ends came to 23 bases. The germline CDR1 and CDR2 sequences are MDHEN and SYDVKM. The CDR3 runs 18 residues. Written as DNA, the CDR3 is TGTGCCAGCAGTCTCTACCCATCTACTAGGCAGGTCACAGATACGCAGTATTTT. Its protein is CASSLYPSTRQVTDTQYF.

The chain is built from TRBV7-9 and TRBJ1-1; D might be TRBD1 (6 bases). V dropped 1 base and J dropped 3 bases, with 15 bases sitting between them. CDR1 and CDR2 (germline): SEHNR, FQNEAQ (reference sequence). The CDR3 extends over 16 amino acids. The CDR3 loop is CASSLVDSNGHTEAFF. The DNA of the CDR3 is TGTGCCAGCAGCTTAGTGGACAGTAACGGGCACACTGAAGCTTTCTTT. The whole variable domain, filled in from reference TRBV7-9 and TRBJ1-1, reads DTGVSQNPRHKITKRGQNVTFRCDPISEHNRLYWYRQTLGQGPEFLTYFQNEAQLEKSRLLSDRFSAERPKGSFSTLEIQRTEQGDSAMYLCASSLVDSNGHTEAFFGQGTRLTVV.

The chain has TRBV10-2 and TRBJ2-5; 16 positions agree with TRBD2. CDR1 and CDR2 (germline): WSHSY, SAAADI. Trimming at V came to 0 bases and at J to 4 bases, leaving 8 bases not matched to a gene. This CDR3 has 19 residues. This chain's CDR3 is CASSESMGLAGGPRETQYF. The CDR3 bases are TGCGCCAGCAGTGAGTCGATGGGACTAGCGGGAGGGCCTAGAGAGACCCAGTACTTC.